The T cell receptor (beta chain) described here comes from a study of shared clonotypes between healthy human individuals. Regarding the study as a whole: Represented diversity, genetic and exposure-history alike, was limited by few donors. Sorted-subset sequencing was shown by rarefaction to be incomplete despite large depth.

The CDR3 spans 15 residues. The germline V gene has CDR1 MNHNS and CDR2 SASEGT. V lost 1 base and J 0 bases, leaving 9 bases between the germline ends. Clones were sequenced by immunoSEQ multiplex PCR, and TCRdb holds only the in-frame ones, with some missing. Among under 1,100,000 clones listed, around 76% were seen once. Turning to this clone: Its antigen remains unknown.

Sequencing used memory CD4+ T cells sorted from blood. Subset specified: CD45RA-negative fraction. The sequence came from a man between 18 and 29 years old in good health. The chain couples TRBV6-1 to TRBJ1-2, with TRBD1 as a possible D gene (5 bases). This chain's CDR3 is CASSEVVGANYGYTF. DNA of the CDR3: TGTGCCAGCAGTGAAGTGGTGGGGGCTAACTATGGCTACACCTTC.